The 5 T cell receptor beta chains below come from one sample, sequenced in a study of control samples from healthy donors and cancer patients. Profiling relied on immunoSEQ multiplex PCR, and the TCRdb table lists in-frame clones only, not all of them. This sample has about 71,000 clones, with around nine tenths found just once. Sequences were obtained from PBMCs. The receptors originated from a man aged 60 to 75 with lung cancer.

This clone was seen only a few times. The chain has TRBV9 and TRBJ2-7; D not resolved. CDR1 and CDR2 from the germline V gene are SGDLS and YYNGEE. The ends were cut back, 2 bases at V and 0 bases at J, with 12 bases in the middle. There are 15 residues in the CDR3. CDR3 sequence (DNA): TGTGCCAGCAGCGTTAGTGGGGTAGACTCCTACGAGCAGTACTTC. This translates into CASSVSGVDSYEQYF.

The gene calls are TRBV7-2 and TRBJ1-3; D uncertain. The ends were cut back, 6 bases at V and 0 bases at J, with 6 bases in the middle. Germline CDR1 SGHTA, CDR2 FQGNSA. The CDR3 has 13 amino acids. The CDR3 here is CASSSSSGNTIYF. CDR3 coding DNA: TGTGCCAGCAGTTCGAGCTCTGGAAACACCATATATTTT.

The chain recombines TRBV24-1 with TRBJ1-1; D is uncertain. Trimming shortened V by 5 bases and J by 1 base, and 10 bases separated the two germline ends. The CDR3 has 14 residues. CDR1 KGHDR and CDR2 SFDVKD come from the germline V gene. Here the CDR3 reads CATSVPDWNTEAFF. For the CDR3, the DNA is TGTGCCACCAGTGTACCCGACTGGAACACTGAAGCTTTCTTT.

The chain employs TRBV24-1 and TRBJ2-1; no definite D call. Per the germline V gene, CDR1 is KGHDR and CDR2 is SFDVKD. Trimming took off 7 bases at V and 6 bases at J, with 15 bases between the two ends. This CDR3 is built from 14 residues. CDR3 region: CATSGPLPGNEQFF. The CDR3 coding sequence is TGTGCCACCAGCGGGCCCTTGCCGGGCAATGAGCAGTTCTTC.

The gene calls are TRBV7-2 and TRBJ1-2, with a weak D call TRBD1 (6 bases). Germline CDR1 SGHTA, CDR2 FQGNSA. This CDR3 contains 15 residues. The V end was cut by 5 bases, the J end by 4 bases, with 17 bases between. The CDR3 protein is CASSPLGAGAYGYTF. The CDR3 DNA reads TGTGCCAGCAGCCCCTTGGGGGCGGGGGCCTATGGCTACACCTTC. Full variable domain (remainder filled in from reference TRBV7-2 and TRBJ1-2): GAGVSQSPSNKVTEKGKDVELRCDPISGHTALYWYRQSLGQGLEFLIYFQGNSAPDKSGLPSDRFSAERTGGSVSTLTIQRTQQEDSAVYLCASSPLGAGAYGYTFGSGTRLTVV.